This passage covers 22 T cell receptor beta chains from one sample sequenced in a study of blood T cell repertoires in COVID-19. This table comes from immunoSEQ multiplex PCR, and its TCRdb copy is limited to in-frame clones, with some not included. The data contain 70,000 or so clones, roughly 74% of them singletons. What was sequenced was peripheral blood. The receptors here all came from a human donor in a cohort sampled during active COVID-19.

The rearrangement joins TRBV16 to TRBJ2-3, with a weak D call TRBD1 (6 bases). This CDR3 comprises 16 residues. Germline loops: CDR1 KGHSY, CDR2 FQNENV. Trimming pared 2 bases from V and 1 base from J, leaving 13 bases between. CDR3 sequence (DNA): TGTGCCAGCAGCCAAGACTGGACAGCTGGCACAGATACGCAGTATTTT. It specifies CASSQDWTAGTDTQYF.

The chain employs TRBV7-9 and TRBJ2-5, with TRBD1 matching 8 bases. Per germline, CDR1 SEHNR and CDR2 FQNEAQ (reference sequence). Germline trimming cut 5 bases from V and 5 bases from J; bases unmatched to any gene: 16. This CDR3 is 17 amino acids long. The CDR3: CASSQGIVDRDVETQYF. DNA for the CDR3: TGTGCCAGCAGCCAAGGAATCGTGGACAGGGATGTTGAGACCCAGTACTTC.

The chain is built from TRBV5-1 and TRBJ1-1; 12 bases agree with TRBD1. The CDR3 loop spans 17 amino acids. Trimming at V came to 1 base and at J to 7 bases, leaving 11 bases not matched to a gene. Germline-derived CDR1 and CDR2 are SGHRS and YFSETQ. CDR3 DNA sequence: TGCGCCAGCAGCTTGTCACACGGGACAGGGGGCGTTGATGAAGCTTTCTTT. This codes for CASSLSHGTGGVDEAFF.

The chain uses TRBV10-3 and TRBJ1-2; 9 bases line up with TRBD1. The germline V gene has CDR1 ENHRY and CDR2 SYGVKD. The trim removed 5 bases at V and 7 bases at J, leaving 8 bases unmatched. This CDR3 has 14 residues. This CDR3 is CAISMGQGTGGYTF. Here the CDR3 DNA reads TGTGCCATCAGTATGGGACAGGGAACTGGTGGCTACACCTTC.

This sequence joins TRBV19 and TRBJ1-5; weak D call: TRBD1 (5 bases). The germline V and J ends were trimmed by 0 bases and 4 bases, with 16 bases remaining between them. Looked up from germline, CDR1 is LNHDA and CDR2 is SQIVND (reference sequence). The CDR3 contains 17 residues. The CDR3, as DNA: TGTGCCAGTAGTATAGATCTTGGGGCCCTTTTTAATCAGCCCCAGCATTTT. Amino acid sequence: CASSIDLGALFNQPQHF.

The V and J genes are TRBV3-1 (or the pseudogene TRBV3-2) and TRBJ1-1; D not certain. The CDR3 loop spans 16 amino acids. CDR1 and CDR2 (germline): LGHDT, YNNKEL (reference sequence). Deletions cut 2 bases from V and 0 bases from J, with 13 bases between. CDR3 coding DNA: TGTGCCAGCAGCCAACGTGCAGGTAAAATGAACACTGAAGCTTTCTTT. Translation gives CASSQRAGKMNTEAFF.

This clone was counted at least ten times. The chain employs TRBV19 and TRBJ2-7, with 9 bases identical to TRBD2. The J call could be wrong; TRBJ2-5 is a better fit for the DNA end. This CDR3 has 14 residues. From germline, CDR1 is LNHDA and CDR2 SQIVND (reference sequence). Written as DNA, the CDR3 is TGTGCCAGTAGTATGTCTAGCGGGACCGAGACCCAGTACTTC. As protein: CASSMSSGTETQYF.

The CDR3 loop is CASTTGGWRTYEQYF. CDR3 nucleotides: TGTGCCAGCACCACTGGGGGGTGGCGAACCTACGAGCAGTACTTC. The V call is TRBV28, the J call TRBJ2-7; D perhaps matches TRBD2 (6 bases). CDR3 length equals 15 residues. V lost 7 bases, J lost 2 bases, and 18 bases lay in between. Germline CDR1 MDHEN, CDR2 SYDVKM.

The gene calls are TRBV11-3 and TRBJ2-1; 10 positions match TRBD2. V gave up 3 bases and J gave up 8 bases; unmatched junction bases: 10. The germline gives CDR1 SGHNT, CDR2 YENEEA. CDR3 length: 16 residues. The CDR3 DNA reads TGTGCCAGCAGCTTCCTTCCTAGCGGGAGTTCCGATGAGCAGTTCTTC. Its translation: CASSFLPSGSSDEQFF.

The V gene is TRBV5-1, the J gene TRBJ1-5; 8 bases fit TRBD1. Looked up from germline, CDR1 is SGHRS and CDR2 is YFSETQ. The CDR3 is made up of 15 amino acids. The V gene end was trimmed by 1 base and the J gene end by 3 bases; junction bases not matched to a gene: 3. The CDR3 nucleotides read TGCGCCAGCAGCTTGTCAGGGGGCCTCAATCAGCCCCAGCATTTT. It specifies CASSLSGGLNQPQHF.

The V gene is TRBV9, the J gene TRBJ2-5; 9 bases match TRBD1. Losses at the gene ends were 0 bases for V and 4 bases for J; bases not matched to a gene: 4. From germline, CDR1 is SGDLS and CDR2 YYNGEE. There are 15 residues in the CDR3. In nucleotides, the CDR3 is TGTGCCAGCAGCGTAGGGACAGGGGTTATAGAGACCCAGTACTTC. This sequence encodes CASSVGTGVIETQYF.

The J gene is TRBJ2-1, the V gene TRBV19; the match to TRBD2 covers 12 bases. There are 16 residues in the CDR3. Germline assignment: CDR1 LNHDA and CDR2 SQIVND (reference sequence). After removal of 5 bases from V and 8 bases from J, the junction contained 10 bases not matched to a gene. The DNA of the CDR3 is TGTGCCAGTAGTCGGACTAGCGGGACTACGGGGGATGAGCAGTTCTTC. Translation: CASSRTSGTTGDEQFF.

The chain couples TRBV28 to TRBJ2-1, with 11 bases identical to TRBD2. The CDR3 has 20 residues. V was clipped by 7 bases and J by 0 bases; unmatched bases: 17. Germline-derived CDR1 and CDR2 are MDHEN and SYDVKM. CDR3 loop: CASILSPGTSGRSSYNEQFF. DNA for the CDR3: TGTGCCAGCATTTTGAGCCCCGGGACTAGCGGAAGGAGCTCCTACAATGAGCAGTTCTTC.

The chain couples TRBV19 to TRBJ1-2; D call uncertain. V dropped 7 bases and J dropped 8 bases, with 14 bases sitting between them. The CDR3 has 12 residues. In germline, CDR1 is LNHDA, CDR2 SQIVND (reference sequence). DNA of the CDR3: TGTGCCAGTAACTCACTCGCGGGGGGCTACACCTTC. Its translation: CASNSLAGGYTF.

V is TRBV2 and J is TRBJ1-1; 7 nucleotides align to TRBD1. This CDR3 region has 12 residues. Germline V lookup: CDR1 SNHLY, CDR2 FYNNEI. The junction had 5 bases not matched to a gene; V was cut back by 6 bases and J by 7 bases. CDR3 DNA: TGTGCCAGCAGGAGGGGGCAGGGTGAAGCTTTCTTT. Protein sequence: CASRRGQGEAFF.

This chain links TRBV7-2 with TRBJ2-3; D may be TRBD1 (5 bases). There are 15 residues in the CDR3. The V gene lost 0 bases and the J gene lost 4 bases, with 11 bases spanning the gap. Looked up from germline, CDR1 is SGHTA and CDR2 is FQGNSA. CDR3 DNA: TGTGCCAGCAGCTTAGCCTCAGGGATTCCAGATACGCAGTATTTT. Translated, it gives CASSLASGIPDTQYF.

This chain uses TRBV4-2 with TRBJ1-2; 8 nucleotides agree with TRBD1. V dropped 0 bases and J dropped 2; count of bases not matched to a gene: 8. There are 17 residues in the CDR3. CDR1 and CDR2 (germline): LGHNA, YNFKEQ. CDR3 region: CASSQDGAGGANYGYTF. CDR3 coding DNA: TGTGCCAGCAGCCAAGATGGGGCAGGGGGCGCGAACTATGGCTACACCTTC.

This clone showed up just once. The rearrangement joins TRBV5-6 to TRBJ2-7; D is unclear. With 4 bases removed from V and 0 bases from J, the gap between germline ends came to 17 bases. The germline V gene has CDR1 SGHDT and CDR2 YYEEEE. There are 16 residues in the CDR3. In nucleotides, the CDR3 is TGTGCCAGCAGCCCCAACTCCATCTCCGGCTCCTACGAGCAGTACTTC. Residues: CASSPNSISGSYEQYF. The full variable domain, rest sourced from reference TRBV5-6 and TRBJ2-7, is DAGVTQSPTHLIKTRGQQVTLRCSPKSGHDTVSWYQQALGQGPQFIFQYYEEEERQRGNFPDRFSGHQFPNYSSELNVNALLLGDSALYLCASSPNSISGSYEQYFGPGTRLTVT.

This clone has a handful of counts. The chain recombines TRBV6-1 with TRBJ1-6; weak D call: TRBD1 (5 bases). V lost 3 bases and J 8 bases, leaving 20 bases between the germline ends. Germline V gives CDR1 MNHNS, CDR2 SASEGT. The length of the CDR3 is 17 residues. CDR3 nucleotide sequence: TGTGCCAGCAGTGAGGGGGGACGGGGAAACGGGTATTCACCCCTCCACTTT. Translating gives CASSEGGRGNGYSPLHF.

This clone was seen more than once but under ten times. V and J are TRBV6-6 and TRBJ1-5; D might be TRBD1 (6 bases). Deletions cut 2 bases from V and 4 bases from J, with 12 bases between. CDR3 size: 15 residues. Germline-derived CDR1 and CDR2 are MNHNY and SVGAGI (reference sequence). The CDR3 region is CASSYPDSLNQPQHF. CDR3 bases: TGTGCCAGCAGTTACCCGGACAGTCTGAATCAGCCCCAGCATTTT.

V usage is TRBV6-5 and J usage is TRBJ2-6; perhaps TRBD1 as D (5 bases). The germline gives CDR1 MNHEY, CDR2 SVGAGI. The V gene lost 6 bases and the J gene lost 0 bases, with 9 bases spanning the gap. CDR3 size: 15 residues. Written as DNA, the CDR3 is TGTGCCAGCAGGTTGGACACCTCTGGGGCCAACGTCCTGACTTTC. As protein: CASRLDTSGANVLTF.

In this sample, this clone turned up a few times. This chain connects TRBV28 to TRBJ1-6; D may be TRBD1 (5 bases). CDR1 is MDHEN, CDR2 SYDVKM, per germline. CDR3 size: 13 residues. Between the trimmed V and J ends, which lost 5 bases and 6 bases, there was a span of 8 bases. In DNA, the CDR3 is TGTGCCAGCAGTGTAGACAGTAATTCACCCCTCCACTTT. This translates into CASSVDSNSPLHF.